Listed here are 14 T cell receptor beta chains from one sample, sequenced in a study of T-cell memory formation after mild COVID-19. A single record per CDR3 protein comes from TCRdb applying MiXCR to the 5' RACE reads. The sample has around 320,000 distinct CDR3 sequences, 13% to 15% seen once. The sample comprised PBMCs or a T cell subset sorted from them (not recorded which). The receptors shown here come from a man aged 18 to 29 who had mild COVID-19 (a few samples of this study predate the infection). Cell type and time point are not known.

This clonotype has more than one count but fewer than ten. The rearrangement uses TRBV4-1 and TRBJ1-4, with D possibly being TRBD1 (5 bases). The CDR3 consists of 15 residues. From germline, CDR1 is MGHRA and CDR2 YSYEKL. V dropped 0 bases and J dropped 4 bases, with 9 bases sitting between them. In nucleotides, the CDR3 is TGCGCCAGCAGCCAAGAGGGGGGATTTAATGAAAAACTGTTTTTT. This translates into CASSQEGGFNEKLFF.

This clonotype was found a few times. J is TRBJ2-2 and V is TRBV18; maybe TRBD1 (7 bases). Trimming removed 0 bases from V and 5 bases from J, with 16 bases in between. The CDR3 length is 17 residues. Germline assignment: CDR1 KGHSH and CDR2 LQKENI. Written as DNA, the CDR3 is TGTGCCAGCTCACCACCCCCGGCCAGGGGGAGGACCGGGGAGCTGTTTTTT. This translates into CASSPPPARGRTGELFF.

Many counts were recorded for this clonotype. The gene calls are TRBV7-2 and TRBJ1-2, with 7 bases identical to TRBD1. In germline, CDR1 is SGHTA, CDR2 FQGNSA. J was trimmed by 5 bases and V by 5 bases; bases with no gene match: 5. The length of the CDR3 is 13 residues. This chain's CDR3 is CASSPEGAYGYTF. The CDR3 region has the DNA TGTGCCAGCAGCCCTGAGGGGGCGTATGGCTACACCTTC.

V usage is TRBV4-1 and J usage is TRBJ1-2; possibly TRBD1 for D (5 bases). This CDR3 contains 15 residues. Trimming left V 4 bases short and J 8 bases short, with 20 bases between. The germline gives CDR1 MGHRA, CDR2 YSYEKL. CDR3 residues: CASSPGVLLKGGYTF. CDR3 sequence (DNA): TGCGCCAGCAGCCCTGGAGTCCTCCTCAAGGGGGGCTACACCTTC.

The chain is built from TRBV19 and TRBJ2-7; 9 bases line up with TRBD1. CDR3 size: 14 residues. V shed 4 bases and J 3 bases; nucleotides not matched to a gene: 4. From germline, CDR1 is LNHDA and CDR2 SQIVND (reference sequence). CDR3 DNA sequence: TGTGCCAGTAGTAGGGGGACAGGGCTCTACGAGCAGTACTTC. Amino acid sequence: CASSRGTGLYEQYF.

The J gene is TRBJ2-3, the V gene TRBV6-5, with 14 bases identical to TRBD2. CDR3 size: 21 residues. Germline CDR1 and CDR2: MNHEY and SVGAGI. V was pared by 0 bases and J by 0 bases, with 11 bases of the junction left unmatched. CDR3: CASSYSGLAGGIPYSTDTQYF. The CDR3 coding sequence is TGTGCCAGCAGTTACTCCGGACTAGCGGGGGGCATCCCCTATAGCACAGATACGCAGTATTTT.

This clonotype was recorded at least ten times. The V and J genes are TRBV20-1 and TRBJ1-2; no clear D gene. Per the germline V gene, CDR1 is DFQATT and CDR2 is SNEGSKA (reference sequence). Trimming shortened V by 6 bases and J by 0 bases, and 17 bases separated the two germline ends. The CDR3 covers 15 residues. The CDR3 bases are TGCAGTGCGCGAAGGGTCGGTCCCGCTAACTATGGCTACACCTTC. This codes for CSARRVGPANYGYTF.

The chain carries TRBV6-2 or TRBV6-3 and TRBJ2-1; TRBD2 aligns across 11 bases. In germline, CDR1 is MNHEY, CDR2 SVGEGT. The trim removed 5 bases at V and 9 bases at J, leaving 9 bases unmatched. The length of the CDR3 is 15 residues. The CDR3 sequence: CASSPYIAGGPEQFF. The CDR3 DNA reads as TGTGCCAGCAGTCCGTATATAGCGGGGGGGCCTGAGCAGTTCTTC.

The table lists this clonotype with a few counts. The chain recombines TRBV6-5 with TRBJ2-1; D is unclear. Germline CDR1 is MNHEY and CDR2 is SVGAGI. Trimming left V 10 bases short and J 3 bases short, with 13 bases between. The CDR3 sequence is 13 residues long. The chain's CDR3 is CATRRLLYNEQFF. The DNA of the CDR3 is TGTGCCACCCGCCGCCTCCTCTACAATGAGCAGTTCTTC.

This clonotype was detected ten times or more. The genes are TRBV2 and TRBJ1-5; D unclear. V shed 6 bases and J shed 6 bases, with 6 bases lying between them. The germline V gene encodes CDR1 SNHLY and CDR2 FYNNEI. The CDR3 has 11 residues. This CDR3 is CASRLIQPQHF. CDR3 DNA sequence: TGTGCCAGCAGATTGATTCAGCCCCAGCATTTT.

This clonotype was observed many times. V gene TRBV12-3 or TRBV12-4 combines with J gene TRBJ2-6; D unresolved. CDR3 size: 14 residues. Trimming shortened V by 3 bases and J by 3 bases, and 6 bases separated the two germline ends. The CDR3 DNA follows: TGTGCCAGCAGTTTTGGGGTTGGGGCCAACGTCCTGACTTTC. It encodes CASSFGVGANVLTF.

This clonotype was counted a few times. The chain is built from TRBV6-5 and TRBJ1-1; 7 positions match TRBD1. This CDR3 contains 15 residues. Germline-derived CDR1 and CDR2 are MNHEY and SVGAGI. Losses at the gene ends were 5 bases for V and 1 base for J; bases not matched to a gene: 7. This CDR3 reads CASSRSGTANTEAFF. CDR3 in DNA: TGTGCCAGCAGTCGAAGCGGGACAGCGAACACTGAAGCTTTCTTT.

V and J are TRBV11-2 and TRBJ2-3; D perhaps matches TRBD2 (6 bases). This CDR3 region has 14 residues. V was cut by 4 bases and J by 2 bases, with 10 bases left in between. CDR1 and CDR2 (germline): SGHAT, FQNNGV. Here the CDR3 DNA reads TGTGCCAGCAGCTCCGGGAGCAACACAGATACGCAGTATTTT. This codes for CASSSGSNTDTQYF.

A few counts support this clonotype. The chain is built from TRBV7-9 and TRBJ1-3; D is ambiguous. The CDR3 covers 14 residues. CDR1 is SEHNR and CDR2 is FQNEAQ in the germline V gene (reference sequence). Trimming left V 5 bases short and J 0 bases short, with 8 bases between. The CDR3 reads CASSTGSSGNTIYF. CDR3 DNA: TGTGCCAGCAGCACCGGGAGCTCTGGAAACACCATATATTTT. Full variable domain (missing parts from reference TRBV7-9 and TRBJ1-3): DTGVSQNPRHKITKRGQNVTFRCDPISEHNRLYWYRQTLGQGPEFLTYFQNEAQLEKSRLLSDRFSAERPKGSFSTLEIQRTEQGDSAMYLCASSTGSSGNTIYFGEGSWLTVV.